The 30 T cell receptor beta chains below come from one sample, sequenced in a study of blood T cell repertoires in COVID-19 (dated by TCRdb to 2020 to 2021). The library was produced with the immunoSEQ multiplex PCR assay. TCRdb retrieved this table from immuneACCESS and kept in-frame rearrangements only. Not all clones are present; in checked studies, unresolved V genes account for under half, and no reason is known for the remainder. Within this sample are under 350,000 clones, with around 89% of them counted one time only. Clones ranked in the top ten supply roughly 5% of the sample. Sequenced sample: peripheral blood. The receptors were sampled from a middle-aged man with acute or convalescent COVID-19.

This clone has only one observation. The chain links TRBV9 to TRBJ1-1; D gene unclear. CDR3 length equals 13 residues. V shed 1 base and J shed 1 base, with 5 bases lying between them. Germline loops: CDR1 SGDLS, CDR2 YYNGEE. The CDR3 spells CASSVNQNTEAFF. CDR3 bases: TGTGCCAGCAGCGTAAATCAGAACACTGAAGCTTTCTTT.

This clone was seen a single time. The chain combines TRBV7-9 with TRBJ1-1; D is uncertain. Trimming shortened V by 1 base and J by 1 base, and 7 bases separated the two germline ends. This CDR3 spans 14 amino acids. Germline assignment: CDR1 SEHNR and CDR2 FQNEAQ (reference sequence). The CDR3, as DNA: TGTGCCAGCAGCTTAGGCCTAGGGAACACTGAAGCTTTCTTT. Translating it yields CASSLGLGNTEAFF.

The chain couples TRBV5-6 to TRBJ2-1; D gene uncertain. Germline CDR1 reads SGHDT; CDR2 reads YYEEEE. The V end lost 7 bases, the J end lost 0 bases, and 11 bases lay between the germline ends. The CDR3 runs 14 residues. CDR3 sequence reads: CASHQRSSYNEQFF. The DNA for the CDR3 is TGTGCCAGCCACCAGAGGAGCTCCTACAATGAGCAGTTCTTC.

The rearrangement joins TRBV5-6 to TRBJ2-7, with 8 bases matching TRBD1. Trimming cost V 2 bases and J 9 bases; bases outside gene matches: 7. The germline V gene encodes CDR1 SGHDT and CDR2 YYEEEE. This CDR3 is 13 amino acids long. As DNA, the CDR3 is TGTGCCAGCAGCTTACACGGACAGGGTAGGCAGTACTTC. It codes for CASSLHGQGRQYF.

The chain combines TRBV4-2 with TRBJ2-1; TRBD1 matches at 9 bases. With V trimmed by 4 bases and J by 8 bases, 6 bases remained unmatched. The CDR3 runs to 14 residues. CDR1 and CDR2 from the germline V gene are LGHNA and YNFKEQ. The CDR3, as DNA: TGTGCCAGCAGCCCGGGACAGGGATACGATGAGCAGTTCTTC. Protein product: CASSPGQGYDEQFF.

The chain recombines TRBV19 with TRBJ2-7, with 7 bases matching TRBD1. V gave up 4 bases and J gave up 5 bases; unmatched junction bases: 8. The CDR3 has 14 amino acids. From germline, CDR1 is LNHDA and CDR2 SQIVND (reference sequence). In nucleotides, the CDR3 is TGTGCCAGTAGTACGACAGGGATTAGCAACGAGCAGTACTTC. Its protein is CASSTTGISNEQYF.

The gene calls are TRBV11-2 and TRBJ2-1, with 7 nucleotides matching TRBD2. Looked up from germline, CDR1 is SGHAT and CDR2 is FQNNGV. V dropped 0 bases and J dropped 5; count of bases not matched to a gene: 7. The CDR3 is 16 amino acids. The CDR3: CASSLDSLAAHNEQFF. The CDR3 coding sequence is TGTGCCAGCAGCTTAGATTCGCTAGCGGCCCACAATGAGCAGTTCTTC.

The chain links TRBV10-3 to TRBJ2-7; TRBD1 matches 10 bases. Per the germline V gene, CDR1 is ENHRY and CDR2 is SYGVKD. CDR3 length equals 14 residues. V was pared by 4 bases and J by 6 bases, with 6 bases of the junction left unmatched. As DNA, the CDR3 is TGTGCCATCAGTGGAGGGACAGGGGAAGGCGAGCAGTACTTC. Translating gives CAISGGTGEGEQYF.

The V call is TRBV6-5, the J call TRBJ1-5; D unclear. V lost 7 bases to trimming and J lost 0 bases, with 10 bases between them. The CDR3 contains 14 residues. Germline CDR1 is MNHEY and CDR2 is SVGAGI. CDR3 loop: CASTKGASNQPQHF. In DNA, the CDR3 is TGTGCCAGCACGAAAGGAGCTAGCAATCAGCCCCAGCATTTT.

The sample holds one count of this clone. V usage is TRBV30 and J usage is TRBJ1-2; a weak D match, TRBD1 (5 bases). The length of the CDR3 is 13 residues. Germline loops: CDR1 GTSNPN, CDR2 SVGIG (reference sequence). V lost 2 bases and J lost 4, with 11 bases in between. CDR3 amino acids: CAWSRGEGYGYTF. The CDR3 DNA sequence: TGTGCCTGGAGTCGGGGGGAGGGCTATGGCTACACCTTC.

The CDR3 bases are TGTGCCAGCTCACCACGAGGTAGGAACACTGAAGCTTTCTTT. This translates into CASSPRGRNTEAFF. J is TRBJ1-1 and V is TRBV18; D unresolved. CDR1 KGHSH and CDR2 LQKENI come from the germline V gene. V lost 1 base and J lost 1, with 7 bases in between. CDR3 length: 14 residues.

The genes are TRBV19 and TRBJ2-7; D may be TRBD1 (6 bases). Between the trimmed V and J ends, which lost 8 bases and 6 bases, there was a span of 14 bases. This CDR3 comprises 12 residues. Germline CDR1 LNHDA, CDR2 SQIVND (reference sequence). The CDR3 DNA is TGTGCCAGTCGTGAGGTCAGGGGCGAGCAGTACTTC. Its protein is CASREVRGEQYF.

This clone has more than one count but fewer than ten. J is TRBJ1-5 and V is TRBV7-9, with TRBD1 as a possible D gene (5 bases). V lost 5 bases to trimming and J lost 5 bases, with 13 bases between them. The CDR3 sequence is 14 residues long. Germline values: CDR1 SEHNR, CDR2 FQNEAQ (reference sequence). The CDR3 region has the DNA TGTGCCAGCAGCCCAAGTACAGGTGATCAGCCCCAGCATTTT. It translates to CASSPSTGDQPQHF.

The count of this clone is one. The chain is built from TRBV29-1 and TRBJ1-4, with no clear D. The length of the CDR3 is 12 residues. V lost 7 bases and J lost 2, with 8 bases in between. The germline V gene has CDR1 SQVTM and CDR2 ANQGSEA. DNA of the CDR3: TGCAGCGGTATGGGCACTAATGAAAAACTGTTTTTT. Translating gives CSGMGTNEKLFF.

This chain uses TRBV6-5 with TRBJ1-2; maybe TRBD1 (5 bases). Per germline, CDR1 MNHEY and CDR2 SVGAGI. The CDR3 sequence is 14 residues long. The V end lost 6 bases, the J end lost 7 bases, and 18 bases lay between the germline ends. For the CDR3, the DNA is TGTGCCAGCAGCCATTTCTCAGGGTCTGGTGGCTACACCTTC. Translated, it gives CASSHFSGSGGYTF.

This chain connects TRBV6-1 to TRBJ1-1; possibly TRBD1 for D (6 bases). The CDR3 sequence is 12 residues long. V shed 2 bases and J shed 7 bases, with 8 bases lying between them. Looked up from germline, CDR1 is MNHNS and CDR2 is SASEGT. The CDR3 loop is CASSEIGGEAFF. CDR3 nucleotides: TGTGCCAGCAGTGAAATAGGGGGTGAAGCTTTCTTT.

The chain recombines TRBV3-1 (or the pseudogene TRBV3-2) with TRBJ2-2; 12 bases fit TRBD2. V lost 4 bases to trimming and J lost 7 bases; unmatched junction nucleotides: 13. Germline CDR1 LGHDT, CDR2 YNNKEL (reference sequence). The CDR3 runs 18 residues. The CDR3 nucleotides are TGTGCCAGCAGCCTGATTGCGCTAGCGGGGGGGCAAGGCGGGGAGCTGTTTTTT. It specifies CASSLIALAGGQGGELFF.

The chain has TRBV5-1 and TRBJ1-1, with D tentatively TRBD1 (6 bases). The length of the CDR3 is 15 residues. The germline CDR1 and CDR2 sequences are SGHRS and YFSETQ. Between the trimmed V and J ends, which lost 4 bases and 0 bases, there was a span of 13 bases. As DNA, the CDR3 is TGCGCCAGCAGCGAGGCAGGGGTTATGAACACTGAAGCTTTCTTT. It codes for CASSEAGVMNTEAFF. The whole variable domain, filled in from reference TRBV5-1 and TRBJ1-1, reads KAGVTQTPRYLIKTRGQQVTLSCSPISGHRSVSWYQQTPGQGLQFLFEYFSETQRNKGNFPGRFSGRQFSNSRSEMNVSTLELGDSALYLCASSEAGVMNTEAFFGQGTRLTVV.

This chain links TRBV19 with TRBJ1-2; D is possibly TRBD1 (5 bases). Trimming pared 5 bases from V and 2 bases from J, leaving 18 bases between. The CDR3 loop spans 16 amino acids. Germline CDR1 and CDR2: LNHDA and SQIVND (reference sequence). CDR3: CASSLGGDGANYGYTF. Written as DNA, the CDR3 is TGTGCCAGTAGTCTTGGGGGGGACGGAGCCAACTATGGCTACACCTTC.

The chain joins TRBV7-8 to TRBJ2-7; 8 bases align to TRBD1. Germline V gene sequence: CDR1 SGHVS, CDR2 FQNEAQ. V dropped 6 bases and J dropped 2; count of bases not matched to a gene: 6. The CDR3 spans 14 residues. This CDR3 reads CASSGQGVAYEQYF. The CDR3 DNA is TGTGCCAGCAGTGGACAGGGTGTCGCCTACGAGCAGTACTTC.

This rearrangement joins TRBV28 to TRBJ1-1; the match to TRBD1 covers 7 bases. The ends lost 11 bases at V and 1 base at J; junction bases unmatched: 7. CDR3 length: 13 amino acids. Germline lookup yields CDR1 MDHEN and CDR2 SYDVKM. The CDR3 DNA follows: TGTGCCGCGGGGCACAGGGGGAACACTGAAGCTTTCTTT. It codes for CAAGHRGNTEAFF.

CDR3: CASQIALNTGELFF. The CDR3 nucleotides read TGTGCCTCCCAGATTGCCCTGAACACCGGGGAGCTGTTTTTT. The chain is built from TRBV12-5 and TRBJ2-2; no firm D call. The CDR3 length is 14 residues. Germline CDR1 LGHNT, CDR2 FRNRAP.

This chain connects TRBV11-2 to TRBJ2-1; 7 nucleotides align to TRBD2. Germline V CDR1 and CDR2: SGHAT, FQNNGV. V gave up 5 bases and J gave up 0 bases; unmatched junction bases: 4. The CDR3 is 15 amino acids. The CDR3 sequence is CASSTAGSSYNEQFF. CDR3 nucleotide sequence: TGTGCCAGCAGCACAGCGGGGAGCTCCTACAATGAGCAGTTCTTC.

The gene calls are TRBV19 and TRBJ2-3; 9 bases match TRBD1. Germline V gene lookup returns CDR1 LNHDA and CDR2 SQIVND (reference sequence). With 3 bases clipped from V and 9 bases from J, the junction kept 16 bases outside the gene matches. The CDR3 is 17 amino acids. In DNA, the CDR3 is TGTGCCAGTAGTATGGGGGACAGGGTGGGAATGGTCGGGACGCAGTATTTT. The encoded protein is CASSMGDRVGMVGTQYF.

Note on this clone: Other DNA sequences in the same sample also yield this CDR3. The V gene is TRBV5-1, the J gene TRBJ1-3, with D maybe TRBD1 (6 bases). V lost 0 bases to trimming and J lost 1 base, with 8 bases between them. Germline-derived CDR1 and CDR2 are SGHRS and YFSETQ. The CDR3 sequence is 15 residues long. DNA for the CDR3: TGCGCCAGCAGCTTGGACAGGGCTTCTGGAAACACCATATATTTT. It is translated as CASSLDRASGNTIYF. Full variable domain (rest looked up from reference TRBV5-1 and TRBJ1-3): KAGVTQTPRYLIKTRGQQVTLSCSPISGHRSVSWYQQTPGQGLQFLFEYFSETQRNKGNFPGRFSGRQFSNSRSEMNVSTLELGDSALYLCASSLDRASGNTIYFGEGSWLTVV.

The chain combines TRBV6-5 with TRBJ1-3; no reliable D call. The germline V gene encodes CDR1 MNHEY and CDR2 SVGAGI. V was clipped by 5 bases and J by 0 bases, with 8 bases between them. This CDR3 contains 14 residues. The CDR3 DNA sequence: TGTGCCAGCAGTCGTCAGCGCTCTGGAAACACCATATATTTT. Translated, it gives CASSRQRSGNTIYF.

The table lists this clone with a few counts. The chain uses TRBV13 and TRBJ1-4, with a tentative D call TRBD1 (6 bases). Between the trimmed V and J ends, which lost 6 bases and 4 bases, there was a span of 18 bases. This CDR3 contains 16 residues. From germline, CDR1 is PRHDT and CDR2 FYEKMQ (reference sequence). Here the CDR3 DNA reads TGTGCCAGCAGTCCGTTCCCCGGACAGAATAATGAAAAACTGTTTTTT. This codes for CASSPFPGQNNEKLFF.

This clone was observed a single time. CDR3 bases: TGTGCCAGCAGCTTAGTCCTAGCGGGGCTCACAGATACGCAGTATTTT. Translating gives CASSLVLAGLTDTQYF. The chain carries TRBV7-8 and TRBJ2-3; 9 bases are a match to TRBD2. V was clipped by 1 base and J by 2 bases; unmatched bases: 4. Germline values: CDR1 SGHVS, CDR2 FQNEAQ. There are 16 residues in the CDR3.

The chain has TRBV5-4 and TRBJ2-7; D might be TRBD2 (5 bases). V shed 5 bases and J shed 5 bases, with 20 bases lying between them. Germline V CDR1 and CDR2: SGHNT, YYREEE (reference sequence). The CDR3 runs 15 residues. CDR3 sequence reads: CASRSQVSSGDEQYF. In DNA, the CDR3 is TGTGCCAGCAGGTCTCAGGTTTCTTCCGGGGACGAGCAGTACTTC.

Many counts were recorded for this clone. The chain employs TRBV16 and TRBJ2-7, with D hard to call. CDR3 size: 16 residues. Between the trimmed V and J ends, which lost 7 bases and 2 bases, there was a span of 21 bases. The germline V gene has CDR1 KGHSY and CDR2 FQNENV. Here the CDR3 DNA reads TGTGCCAGCACCCCATCTGGGCAGCCAGGCACCTACGAGCAGTACTTC. Protein sequence: CASTPSGQPGTYEQYF.